A selection of T cell receptor beta chains follows, all from one sample in a study of blood T cell repertoires in COVID-19. This table comes from immunoSEQ multiplex PCR, and its TCRdb copy is limited to in-frame clones, with some not included. The profile shows 140,000 to 150,000 clones, 80% to 90% of them singletons. Input material: PBMCs or T cells enriched from blood (not recorded which). The receptors here all came from a woman aged 45-60 years with acute COVID-19. CDR3s include the opening cysteine and the closing phenylalanine or tryptophan. Fields, in order: D gene, J gene, V gene, clone size, CDR3 DNA, CDR3 protein. The D gene is left open where the match is weak. Rows give clone size only sometimes, using once, few, many, or a class for an expanded clone.

TRBD1 | TRBJ1-3 | TRBV28 | - | TGTGCCAGCAGTTTAGAGGGGGCGCCTGGAAACACCATATATTTT | CASSLEGAPGNTIYF
- | TRBJ1-1 | TRBV19 | - | TGTGCCAGTAGTATGCAGGGGCAGAACACTGAAGCTTTCTTT | CASSMQGQNTEAFF
TRBD1 | TRBJ2-7 | TRBV28 | - | TGTGCCAGCAGATTGACAGGGAGCAGCTCCTACGAGCAGTACTTC | CASRLTGSSSYEQYF
- | TRBJ1-2 | TRBV19 | - | TGTGCCAGTAGTTCTCAGGGCCCCGGCTACACCTTC | CASSSQGPGYTF
TRBD2 | TRBJ2-4 | TRBV3-1/TRBV3-2 | few | TGTGCCAGCAGCCAAGAATGGGGACTAGCGGGAGGGCTAAACATTCAGTACTTC | CASSQEWGLAGGLNIQYF
TRBD1 | TRBJ1-1 | TRBV6-5 | - | TGTGCCAGCAGTTACTCGGTCGGAGGGGGCGCGGGAGCTTTCTTT | CASSYSVGGGAGAFF
- | TRBJ1-3 | TRBV28 | - | TGTGCCAGCACCCTGGGGCCCTCTGGAAACACCATATATTTT | CASTLGPSGNTIYF
TRBD2 | TRBJ2-7 | TRBV3-1/TRBV3-2 | - | TGTGCCAGCAGCCAAGGGTTAGCGGGAGCCTCCCATCAAGTCTACGAGCAGTACTTC | CASSQGLAGASHQVYEQYF
- | TRBJ1-1 | TRBV3-1/TRBV3-2 | once | TGTGCCAGCAGCTGTGAGGGTTGCACTGAAGCTTTCTTT | CASSCEGCTEAFF
- | TRBJ2-7 | TRBV13 | once | TGTGCCAGCAGCTTAGGCCGAGGTGACGAGCAGTACTTC | CASSLGRGDEQYF